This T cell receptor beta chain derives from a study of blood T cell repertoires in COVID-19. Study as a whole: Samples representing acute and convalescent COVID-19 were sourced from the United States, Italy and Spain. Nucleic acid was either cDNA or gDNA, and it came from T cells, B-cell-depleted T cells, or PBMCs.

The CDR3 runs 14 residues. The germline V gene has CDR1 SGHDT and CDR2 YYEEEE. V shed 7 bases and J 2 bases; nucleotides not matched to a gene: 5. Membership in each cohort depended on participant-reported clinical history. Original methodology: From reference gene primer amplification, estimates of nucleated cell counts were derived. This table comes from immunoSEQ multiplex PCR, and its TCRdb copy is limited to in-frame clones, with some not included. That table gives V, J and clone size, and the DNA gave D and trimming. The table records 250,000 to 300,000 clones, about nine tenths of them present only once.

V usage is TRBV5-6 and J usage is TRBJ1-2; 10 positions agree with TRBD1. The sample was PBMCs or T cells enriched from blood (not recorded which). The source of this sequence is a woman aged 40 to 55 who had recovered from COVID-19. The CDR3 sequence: CASAPGQGNYGYTF. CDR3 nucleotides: TGTGCCAGCGCACCGGGACAGGGGAACTATGGCTACACCTTC.